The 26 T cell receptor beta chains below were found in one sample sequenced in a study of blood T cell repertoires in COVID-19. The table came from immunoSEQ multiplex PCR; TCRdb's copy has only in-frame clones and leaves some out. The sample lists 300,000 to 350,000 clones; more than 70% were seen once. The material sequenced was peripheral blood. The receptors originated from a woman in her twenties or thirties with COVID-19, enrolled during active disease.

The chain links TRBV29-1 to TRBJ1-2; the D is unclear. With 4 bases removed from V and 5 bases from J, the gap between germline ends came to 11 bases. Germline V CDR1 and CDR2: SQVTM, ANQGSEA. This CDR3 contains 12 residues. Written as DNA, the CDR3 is TGCAGCGTTGCAGGAGGCGGATATGGCTACACCTTC. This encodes CSVAGGGYGYTF. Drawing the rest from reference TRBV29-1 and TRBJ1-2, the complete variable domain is SAVISQKPSRDICQRGTSLTIQCQVDSQVTMMFWYRQQPGQSLTLIATANQGSEATYESGFVIDKFPISRPNLTFSTLTVSNMSPEDSSIYLCSVAGGGYGYTFGSGTRLTVV.

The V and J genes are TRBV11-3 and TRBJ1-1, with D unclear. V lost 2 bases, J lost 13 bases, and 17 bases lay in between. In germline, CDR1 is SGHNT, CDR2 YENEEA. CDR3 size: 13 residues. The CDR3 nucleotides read TGTGCCAGCAGCTTATCTCCAGCAGGCGGGGATTTCTTT. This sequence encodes CASSLSPAGGDFF.

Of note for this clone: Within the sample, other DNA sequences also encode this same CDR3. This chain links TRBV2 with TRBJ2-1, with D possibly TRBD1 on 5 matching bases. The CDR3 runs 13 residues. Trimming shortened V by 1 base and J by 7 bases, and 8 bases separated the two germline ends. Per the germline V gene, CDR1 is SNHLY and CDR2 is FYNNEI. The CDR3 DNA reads TGTGCCAGCAGTGAAGACAGGTTAAATGAGCAGTTCTTC. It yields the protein CASSEDRLNEQFF.

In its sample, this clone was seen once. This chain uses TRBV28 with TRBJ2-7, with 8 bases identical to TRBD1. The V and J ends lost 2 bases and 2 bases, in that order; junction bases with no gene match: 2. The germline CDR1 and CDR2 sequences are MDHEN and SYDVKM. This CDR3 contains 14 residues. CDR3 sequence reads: CASSLGTGPYEQYV. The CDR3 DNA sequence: TGTGCCAGCAGTTTAGGGACAGGCCCCTACGAGCAGTACGTC.

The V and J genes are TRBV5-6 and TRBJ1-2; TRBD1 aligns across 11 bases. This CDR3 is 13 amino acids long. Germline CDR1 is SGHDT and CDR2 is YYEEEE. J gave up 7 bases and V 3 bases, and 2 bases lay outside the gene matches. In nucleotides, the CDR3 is TGTGCCAGCAGCTGGACAGGGGGCATTGGCTACACCTTC. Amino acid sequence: CASSWTGGIGYTF.

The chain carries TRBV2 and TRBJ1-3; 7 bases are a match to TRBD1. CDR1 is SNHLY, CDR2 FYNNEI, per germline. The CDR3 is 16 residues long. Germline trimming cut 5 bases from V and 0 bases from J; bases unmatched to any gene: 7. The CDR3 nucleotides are TGTGCCAGCAGTATCCGACAGGGCCTCTCTGGAAACACCATATATTTT. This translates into CASSIRQGLSGNTIYF.

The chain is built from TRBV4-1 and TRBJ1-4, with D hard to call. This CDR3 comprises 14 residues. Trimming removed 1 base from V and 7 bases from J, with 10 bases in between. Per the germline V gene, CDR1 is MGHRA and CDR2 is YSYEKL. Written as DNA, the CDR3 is TGCGCCAGCAGCCAAGCCCAGCGCCCTGAAAAACTGTTTTTT. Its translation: CASSQAQRPEKLFF.

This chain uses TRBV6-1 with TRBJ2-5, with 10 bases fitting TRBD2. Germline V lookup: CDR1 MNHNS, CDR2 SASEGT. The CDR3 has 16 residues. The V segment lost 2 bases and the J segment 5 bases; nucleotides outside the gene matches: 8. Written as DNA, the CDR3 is TGTGCCAGCAGTGAAATGTATAGCGGGGGGCGGGAGACCCAGTACTTC. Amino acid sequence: CASSEMYSGGRETQYF.

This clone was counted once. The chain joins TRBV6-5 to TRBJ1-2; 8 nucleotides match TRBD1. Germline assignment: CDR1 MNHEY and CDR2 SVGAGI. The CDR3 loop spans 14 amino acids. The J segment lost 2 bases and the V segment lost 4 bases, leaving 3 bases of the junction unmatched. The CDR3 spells CASSWTGNNYGYTF. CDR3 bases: TGTGCCAGCAGTTGGACAGGGAACAACTATGGCTACACCTTC.

CDR3 region: CASSAVGHYEQYF. The DNA of the CDR3 is TGTGCCAGCAGCGCTGTGGGGCACTACGAGCAGTACTTC. The genes are TRBV5-4 and TRBJ2-7, with TRBD1 as a possible D gene (5 bases). V lost 4 bases and J 3 bases, leaving 11 bases between the germline ends. This CDR3 contains 13 residues. CDR1 is SGHNT, CDR2 YYREEE, per germline (reference sequence).

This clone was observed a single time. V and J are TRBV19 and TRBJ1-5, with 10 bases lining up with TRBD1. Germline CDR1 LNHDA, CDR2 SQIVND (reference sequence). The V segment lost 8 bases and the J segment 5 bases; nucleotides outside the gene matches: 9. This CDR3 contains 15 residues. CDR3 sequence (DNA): TGTGCCAGTGGGTTCGAGACAGGGGGCCATCAGCCCCAGCATTTT. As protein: CASGFETGGHQPQHF.

The CDR3 sequence is CASRLDRLGELFF. The CDR3 DNA sequence: TGTGCCAGCAGGCTGGACAGGCTCGGGGAGCTGTTTTTT. V and J are TRBV6-5 and TRBJ2-2, with TRBD1 matching over 7 bases. Losses at the gene ends were 6 bases for V and 7 bases for J; bases not matched to a gene: 5. Germline values: CDR1 MNHEY, CDR2 SVGAGI. The length of the CDR3 is 13 residues.

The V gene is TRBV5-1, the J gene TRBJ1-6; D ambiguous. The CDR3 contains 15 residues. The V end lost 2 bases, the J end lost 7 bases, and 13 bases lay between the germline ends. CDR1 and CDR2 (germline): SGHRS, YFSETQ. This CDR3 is CASSFGRDFNSPLHF. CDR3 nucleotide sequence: TGCGCCAGCAGCTTCGGGAGGGATTTCAATTCACCCCTCCACTTT.

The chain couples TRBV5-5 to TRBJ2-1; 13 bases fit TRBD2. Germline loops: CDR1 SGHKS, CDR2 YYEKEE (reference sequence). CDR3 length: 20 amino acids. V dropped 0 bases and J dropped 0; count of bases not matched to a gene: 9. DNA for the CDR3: TGTGCCAGCAGCTTGGAATCACTAGCGGGGGGGCCGGGCTCCTACAATGAGCAGTTCTTC. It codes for CASSLESLAGGPGSYNEQFF. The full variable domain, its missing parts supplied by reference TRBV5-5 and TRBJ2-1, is DAGVTQSPTHLIKTRGQQVTLRCSPISGHKSVSWYQQVLGQGPQFIFQYYEKEERGRGNFPDRFSARQFPNYSSELNVNALLLGDSALYLCASSLESLAGGPGSYNEQFFGPGTRLTVL.

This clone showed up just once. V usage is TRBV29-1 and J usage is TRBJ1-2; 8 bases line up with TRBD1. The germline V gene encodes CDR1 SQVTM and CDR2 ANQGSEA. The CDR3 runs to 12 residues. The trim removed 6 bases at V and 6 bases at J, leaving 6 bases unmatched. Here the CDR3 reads CSVALQGDGYTF. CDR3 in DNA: TGCAGCGTGGCCCTACAGGGGGATGGCTACACCTTC.

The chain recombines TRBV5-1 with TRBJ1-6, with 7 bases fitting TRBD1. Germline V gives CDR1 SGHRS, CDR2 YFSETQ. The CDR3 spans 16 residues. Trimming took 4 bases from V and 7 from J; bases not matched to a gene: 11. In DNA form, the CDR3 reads TGCGCCAGCAGCGTCCTACCGGGACAGATAAATTCACCCCTCCACTTT. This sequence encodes CASSVLPGQINSPLHF.

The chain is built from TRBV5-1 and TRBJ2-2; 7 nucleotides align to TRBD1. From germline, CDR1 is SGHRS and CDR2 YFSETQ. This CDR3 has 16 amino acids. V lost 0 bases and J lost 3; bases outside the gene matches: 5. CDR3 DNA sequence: TGCGCCAGCAGCTTGGATGCTAGGGGGCACACCGGGGAGCTGTTTTTT. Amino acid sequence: CASSLDARGHTGELFF.

CDR3 in DNA: TGTGCCAGCAGCTCCAGGGGGCGAGAGACCCAGTACTTC. Its translation is CASSSRGRETQYF. V usage is TRBV7-7 and J usage is TRBJ2-5; 8 positions match TRBD1. The CDR3 runs 13 residues. V lost 4 bases, J lost 4 bases, and 2 bases stayed unmatched. The V gene's germline CDR1 is SSHAT and CDR2 FNYEAQ (reference sequence). The full variable domain, with the rest looked up from reference TRBV7-7 and TRBJ2-5, is GAGVSQSPRYKVTKRGQDVTLRCDPISSHATLYWYQQALGQGPEFLTYFNYEAQPDKSGLPSDRFSAERPEGSISTLTIQRTEQRDSAMYRCASSSRGRETQYFGPGTRLLVL.

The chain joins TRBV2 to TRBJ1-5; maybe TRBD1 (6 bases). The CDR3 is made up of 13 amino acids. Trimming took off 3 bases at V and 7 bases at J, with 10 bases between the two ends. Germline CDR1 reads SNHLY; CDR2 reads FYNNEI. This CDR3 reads CASSEPGAQPQHF. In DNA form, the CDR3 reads TGTGCCAGCAGTGAGCCAGGGGCCCAGCCCCAGCATTTT. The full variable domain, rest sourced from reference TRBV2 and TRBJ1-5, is EPEVTQTPSHQVTQMGQEVILRCVPISNHLYFYWYRQILGQKVEFLVSFYNNEISEKSEIFDDQFSVERPDGSNFTLKIRSTKLEDSAMYFCASSEPGAQPQHFGDGTRLSIL.

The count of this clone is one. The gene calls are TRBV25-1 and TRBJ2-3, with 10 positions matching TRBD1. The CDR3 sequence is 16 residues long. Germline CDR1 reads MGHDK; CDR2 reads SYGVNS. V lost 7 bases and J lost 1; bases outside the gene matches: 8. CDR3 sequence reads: CASIITGTGGTDTQYF. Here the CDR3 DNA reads TGTGCCAGCATCATCACTGGGACAGGGGGCACAGATACGCAGTATTTT.

CDR3 bases: TGTGCCAGCAGTGAAGAGGGGGCCCCGGGCGAGACCCAGTACTTC. This sequence encodes CASSEEGAPGETQYF. The rearrangement joins TRBV2 to TRBJ2-5, with 7 bases that match TRBD1. The germline V gene encodes CDR1 SNHLY and CDR2 FYNNEI. CDR3 length: 15 residues. Germline trimming cut 1 base from V and 5 bases from J; bases unmatched to any gene: 7.

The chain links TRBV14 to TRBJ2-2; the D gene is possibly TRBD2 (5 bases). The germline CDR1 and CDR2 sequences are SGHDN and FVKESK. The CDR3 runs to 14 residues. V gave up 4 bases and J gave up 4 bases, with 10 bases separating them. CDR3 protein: CASSPGGFTGELFF. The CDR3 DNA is TGTGCCAGCAGCCCAGGAGGATTCACCGGGGAGCTGTTTTTT.

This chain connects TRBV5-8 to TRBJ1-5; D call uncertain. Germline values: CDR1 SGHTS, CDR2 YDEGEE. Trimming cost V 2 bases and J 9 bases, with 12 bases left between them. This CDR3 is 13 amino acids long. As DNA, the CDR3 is TGTGCCAGCAGCTTAGCCGCAACGCGGCCCCAGCATTTT. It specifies CASSLAATRPQHF.

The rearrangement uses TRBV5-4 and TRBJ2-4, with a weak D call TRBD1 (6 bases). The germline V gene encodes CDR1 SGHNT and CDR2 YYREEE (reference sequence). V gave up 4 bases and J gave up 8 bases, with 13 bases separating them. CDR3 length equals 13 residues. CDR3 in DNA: TGTGCCAGCAGCCTCCGACAGGCGGACATTCAGTACTTC. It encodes CASSLRQADIQYF. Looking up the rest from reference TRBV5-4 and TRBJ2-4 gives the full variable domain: ETGVTQSPTHLIKTRGQQVTLRCSSQSGHNTVSWYQQALGQGPQFIFQYYREEENGRGNFPPRFSGLQFPNYSSELNVNALELDDSALYLCASSLRQADIQYFGAGTRLSVL.

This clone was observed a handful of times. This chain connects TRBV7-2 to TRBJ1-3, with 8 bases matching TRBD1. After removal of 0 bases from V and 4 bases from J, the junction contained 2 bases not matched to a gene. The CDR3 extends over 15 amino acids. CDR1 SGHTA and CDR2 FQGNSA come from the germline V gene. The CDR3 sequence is CASSLARDRGNTIYF. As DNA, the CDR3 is TGTGCCAGCAGCTTAGCGCGGGACAGGGGAAACACCATATATTTT.

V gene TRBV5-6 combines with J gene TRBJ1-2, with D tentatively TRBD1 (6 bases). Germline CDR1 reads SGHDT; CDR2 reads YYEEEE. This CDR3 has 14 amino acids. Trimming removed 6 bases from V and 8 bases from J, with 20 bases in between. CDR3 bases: TGTGCCAGCACCCTATTCAACAGGGCCGACGGCTACACCTTC. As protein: CASTLFNRADGYTF.